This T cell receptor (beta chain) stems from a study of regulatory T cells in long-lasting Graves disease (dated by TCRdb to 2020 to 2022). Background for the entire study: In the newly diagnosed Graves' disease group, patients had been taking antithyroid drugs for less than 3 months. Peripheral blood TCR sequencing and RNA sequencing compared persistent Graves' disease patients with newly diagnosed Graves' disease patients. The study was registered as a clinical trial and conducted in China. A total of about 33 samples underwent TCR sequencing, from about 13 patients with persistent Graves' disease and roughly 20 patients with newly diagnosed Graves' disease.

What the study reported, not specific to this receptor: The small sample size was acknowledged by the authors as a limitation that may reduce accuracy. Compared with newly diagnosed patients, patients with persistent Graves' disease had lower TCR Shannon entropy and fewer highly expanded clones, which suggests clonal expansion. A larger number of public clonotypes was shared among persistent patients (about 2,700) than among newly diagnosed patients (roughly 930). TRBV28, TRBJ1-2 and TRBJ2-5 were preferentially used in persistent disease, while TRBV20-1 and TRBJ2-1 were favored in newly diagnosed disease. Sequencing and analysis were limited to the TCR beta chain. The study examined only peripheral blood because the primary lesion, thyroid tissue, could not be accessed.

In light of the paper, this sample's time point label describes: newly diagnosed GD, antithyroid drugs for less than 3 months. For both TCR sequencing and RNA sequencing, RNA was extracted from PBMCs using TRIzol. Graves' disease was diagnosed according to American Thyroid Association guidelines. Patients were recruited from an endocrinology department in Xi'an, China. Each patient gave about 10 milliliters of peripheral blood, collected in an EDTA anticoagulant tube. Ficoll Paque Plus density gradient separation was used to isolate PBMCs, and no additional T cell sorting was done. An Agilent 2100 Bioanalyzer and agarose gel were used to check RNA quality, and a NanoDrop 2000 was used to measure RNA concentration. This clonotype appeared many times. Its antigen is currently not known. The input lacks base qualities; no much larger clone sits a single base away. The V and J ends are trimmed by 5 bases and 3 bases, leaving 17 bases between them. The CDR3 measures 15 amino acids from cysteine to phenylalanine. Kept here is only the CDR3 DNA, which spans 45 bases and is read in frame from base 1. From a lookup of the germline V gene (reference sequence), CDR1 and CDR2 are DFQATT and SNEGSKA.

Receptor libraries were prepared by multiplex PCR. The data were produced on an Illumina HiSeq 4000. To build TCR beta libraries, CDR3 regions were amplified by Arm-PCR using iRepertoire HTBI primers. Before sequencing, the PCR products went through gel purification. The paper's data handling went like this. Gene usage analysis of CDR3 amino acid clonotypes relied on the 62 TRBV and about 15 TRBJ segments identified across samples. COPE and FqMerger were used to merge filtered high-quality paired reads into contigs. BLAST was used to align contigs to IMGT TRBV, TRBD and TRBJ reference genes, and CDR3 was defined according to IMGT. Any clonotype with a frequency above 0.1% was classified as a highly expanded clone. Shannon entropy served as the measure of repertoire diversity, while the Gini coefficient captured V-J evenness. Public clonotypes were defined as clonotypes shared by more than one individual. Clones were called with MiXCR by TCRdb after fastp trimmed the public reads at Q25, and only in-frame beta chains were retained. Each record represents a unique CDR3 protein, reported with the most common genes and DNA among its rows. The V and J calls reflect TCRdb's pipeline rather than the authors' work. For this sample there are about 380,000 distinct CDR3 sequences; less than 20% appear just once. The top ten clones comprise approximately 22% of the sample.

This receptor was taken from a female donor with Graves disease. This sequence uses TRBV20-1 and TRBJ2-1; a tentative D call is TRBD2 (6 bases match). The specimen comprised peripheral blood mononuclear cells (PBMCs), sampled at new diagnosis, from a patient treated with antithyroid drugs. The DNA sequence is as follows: TGCAGTGCTTCCAAACGGGAGTACTTCTACAATGAGCAGTTCTTC. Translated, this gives CSASKREYFYNEQFF.